A single sample gave rise to the 29 T cell receptor beta chains below, sequenced in a study of shared clonotypes between healthy human individuals. TCRdb's copy holds only in-frame clones and misses some; the assay was immunoSEQ multiplex PCR. The table records nearly 2 million clones, roughly 94% of them present only once. CD45RO-negative CD8 cells positively selected for CCR7 made up the naive population, which excluded terminally differentiated effector memory CD45RA+ cells. Sequencing was carried out using naive CD8+ T cells sorted from blood. All receptors come from a young man in good health.

About this clone itself: Other nucleotide sequences from this sample produce the same CDR3. The gene calls are TRBV9 and TRBJ2-3, with 9 bases matching TRBD2. Germline V CDR1 and CDR2: SGDLS, YYNGEE. The V gene end was trimmed by 3 bases and the J gene end by 1 base; junction bases not matched to a gene: 3. The CDR3 consists of 15 residues. The CDR3 reads CASSASGVGTDTQYF. The DNA of the CDR3 is TGTGCCAGCAGCGCTAGCGGGGTGGGCACAGATACGCAGTATTTT.

The chain couples TRBV5-6 to TRBJ1-2; D remains unclear. CDR1 and CDR2 (germline): SGHDT, YYEEEE. Trimming took off 3 bases at V and 4 bases at J, with 13 bases between the two ends. The length of the CDR3 is 14 residues. The CDR3, as DNA: TGTGCCAGCAGCTGGGATGACGGACGCTATGGCTACACCTTC. Amino acids: CASSWDDGRYGYTF.

The chain couples TRBV5-5 to TRBJ1-1; D unresolved. CDR1 is SGHKS and CDR2 is YYEKEE in the germline V gene (reference sequence). Trimming took off 0 bases at V and 7 bases at J, with 7 bases between the two ends. The CDR3 sequence is 12 residues long. The CDR3 DNA sequence: TGTGCCAGCAGCTTGGGCGGGATTGAAGCTTTCTTT. Its protein is CASSLGGIEAFF.

The V call is TRBV6-1, the J call TRBJ2-7; a possible D gene is TRBD2 (5 bases). The germline V gene has CDR1 MNHNS and CDR2 SASEGT. Trimming cost V 6 bases and J 0 bases, with 15 bases left between them. CDR3 length equals 15 residues. This CDR3 is CASSPDGGFSYEQYF. The CDR3 coding sequence is TGTGCCAGCAGCCCTGACGGCGGGTTCTCCTACGAGCAGTACTTC.

The rearrangement uses TRBV2 and TRBJ1-4; the D gene is possibly TRBD1 (5 bases). The CDR3 is 16 amino acids. V lost 10 bases and J 3 bases, leaving 21 bases between the germline ends. Germline values: CDR1 SNHLY, CDR2 FYNNEI. CDR3 loop: CATTRGPVLANEKLFF. The CDR3 DNA sequence: TGTGCCACCACGAGGGGTCCCGTGCTCGCTAATGAAAAACTGTTTTTT.

The chain combines TRBV6-6 with TRBJ2-5, with TRBD1 identical over 9 bases. The CDR3 has 13 residues. Germline CDR1 is MNHNY and CDR2 is SVGAGI (reference sequence). Germline trimming cut 8 bases from V and 5 bases from J; bases unmatched to any gene: 6. CDR3 in amino acids: CASEDRGRETQYF. CDR3 nucleotides: TGTGCCAGCGAGGACAGGGGACGGGAGACCCAGTACTTC.

CDR3 nucleotides: TGTGCCAGCAGCTTATGGACAGGGAAAGAAAACACCATATATTTT. Its translation is CASSLWTGKENTIYF. The chain couples TRBV7-9 to TRBJ1-3, with TRBD1 matching over 8 bases. This CDR3 is 15 amino acids long. CDR1 and CDR2 from the germline V gene are SEHNR and FQNEAQ (reference sequence). The junction had 6 bases not matched to a gene; V was cut back by 2 bases and J by 6 bases.

The V call is TRBV2, the J call TRBJ2-7; a possible D gene is TRBD1 (5 bases). Germline assignment: CDR1 SNHLY and CDR2 FYNNEI. The CDR3 is 14 residues long. Trimming took 6 bases from V and 2 from J, leaving 14 bases between them. Written as DNA, the CDR3 is TGTGCCAGCAGCCAGATGGGGCCCACCTACGAGCAGTACTTC. It is translated as CASSQMGPTYEQYF.

V is TRBV7-2 and J is TRBJ2-5; tentatively, D is TRBD2 (6 bases). CDR1 SGHTA and CDR2 FQGNSA come from the germline V gene. Trimming took 1 base from V and 2 from J, leaving 11 bases between them. This CDR3 is 15 amino acids long. CDR3 region: CASSLGRDGQETQYF. CDR3 DNA sequence: TGTGCCAGCAGCTTAGGGCGGGACGGGCAAGAGACCCAGTACTTC.

This clone occurred once. The genes are TRBV9 and TRBJ1-3; maybe TRBD1 (5 bases). The germline gives CDR1 SGDLS, CDR2 YYNGEE. V dropped 0 bases and J dropped 0 bases, with 13 bases sitting between them. This CDR3 contains 17 residues. Here the CDR3 DNA reads TGTGCCAGCAGCGTAGTGTCAGGGCTTAGCTCTGGAAACACCATATATTTT. It codes for CASSVVSGLSSGNTIYF.

This chain joins TRBV6-1 and TRBJ2-7, with D uncertain. V dropped 5 bases and J dropped 0 bases, with 8 bases sitting between them. Germline V gene data show CDR1 as MNHNS and CDR2 as SASEGT. The CDR3 has 13 amino acids. Written as DNA, the CDR3 is TGTGCCAGCAGTCTACAGACCTCCTACGAGCAGTACTTC. It translates to CASSLQTSYEQYF.

For this clone: Different DNA sequences within this sample yield the same CDR3. This sequence joins TRBV27 and TRBJ2-7, with D possibly TRBD1 on 6 matching bases. The V gene's germline CDR1 is MNHEY and CDR2 SMNVEV (reference sequence). This CDR3 spans 14 amino acids. V was trimmed by 5 bases and J by 3 bases, leaving 14 bases between them. As DNA, the CDR3 is TGTGCCAGCAGTCTTCGGGGACAAATCTACGAGCAGTACTTC. This gives the protein CASSLRGQIYEQYF.

The rearrangement uses TRBV5-1 and TRBJ1-1; no reliable D call. This CDR3 spans 14 amino acids. Germline V gene data show CDR1 as SGHRS and CDR2 as YFSETQ. Deletions cut 3 bases from V and 3 bases from J, with 12 bases between. CDR3 nucleotides: TGCGCCAGCAGCTGGGCTCTTCGGGACACTGAAGCTTTCTTT. It codes for CASSWALRDTEAFF.

V gene TRBV28 combines with J gene TRBJ2-1; a possible D gene is TRBD2 (6 bases). Trimming left V 2 bases short and J 5 bases short, with 22 bases between. Germline V gene lookup returns CDR1 MDHEN and CDR2 SYDVKM. CDR3 size: 18 residues. The CDR3 spells CASSLVYPSGRGNNEQFF. DNA for the CDR3: TGTGCCAGCAGTTTAGTCTACCCCTCGGGACGGGGGAACAATGAGCAGTTCTTC.

This chain connects TRBV27 to TRBJ2-1; 10 bases fit TRBD2. The CDR3 totals 17 residues. Unmatched junction bases numbered 13, after V lost 4 bases and J lost 7 bases. Germline assignment: CDR1 MNHEY and CDR2 SMNVEV (reference sequence). The CDR3 spells CASSSISSGGAWNEQFF. CDR3 DNA: TGTGCCAGCAGTTCCATAAGCAGCGGGGGGGCCTGGAATGAGCAGTTCTTC.

The J gene is TRBJ1-2, the V gene TRBV27, with TRBD1 matching over 8 bases. This CDR3 comprises 15 residues. Per germline, CDR1 MNHEY and CDR2 SMNVEV (reference sequence). V shed 3 bases and J 0 bases; nucleotides not matched to a gene: 3. CDR3 sequence (DNA): TGTGCCAGCAGTTTTACAGGGGGAGCTAACTATGGCTACACCTTC. Its translation is CASSFTGGANYGYTF.

This rearrangement joins TRBV7-9 to TRBJ2-4; the D gene is possibly TRBD2 (5 bases). Trimming pared 4 bases from V and 8 bases from J, leaving 12 bases between. CDR3 length: 13 residues. Germline V gene data show CDR1 as SEHNR and CDR2 as FQNEAQ (reference sequence). CDR3 nucleotide sequence: TGTGCCAGCAGCTCCCTCAAGGGAGACATTCAGTACTTC. It codes for CASSSLKGDIQYF.

This chain joins TRBV10-1 and TRBJ2-5; D unresolved. CDR3 length equals 15 residues. Germline V CDR1 and CDR2: WNHNN, SYGVQD (reference sequence). V lost 8 bases and J 0 bases, leaving 16 bases between the germline ends. CDR3 loop: CASQTYQMYQETQYF. In nucleotides, the CDR3 is TGCGCCAGCCAGACCTATCAGATGTACCAAGAGACCCAGTACTTC.

The genes are TRBV19 and TRBJ2-7; 8 nucleotides line up with TRBD1. The germline V gene has CDR1 LNHDA and CDR2 SQIVND (reference sequence). J gave up 1 base and V 1 base, and 9 bases lay outside the gene matches. The length of the CDR3 is 17 residues. Here the CDR3 DNA reads TGTGCCAGTAGTATAGGAACTAATCGGGACAGGTCCTACGAGCAGTACTTC. It codes for CASSIGTNRDRSYEQYF.

The chain uses TRBV4-1 and TRBJ2-1; D unclear. This CDR3 region has 15 residues. The V end lost 1 base, the J end lost 6 bases, and 13 bases lay between the germline ends. Looked up from germline, CDR1 is MGHRA and CDR2 is YSYEKL. CDR3 nucleotides: TGCGCCAGCAGCCAAGGGTTCTTATCTGGCAATGAGCAGTTCTTC. It is translated as CASSQGFLSGNEQFF.

CDR3 bases: TGTGCCAGCAGCTTGGAAACTCAAGAGCAGTACTTC. Translation: CASSLETQEQYF. The chain combines TRBV5-4 with TRBJ2-7, with unresolved D. The CDR3 is made up of 12 amino acids. Trimming shortened V by 0 bases and J by 7 bases, and 8 bases separated the two germline ends. From germline, CDR1 is SGHNT and CDR2 YYREEE (reference sequence).

For this clone: This sample also contains other DNA sequences that code for the same CDR3. The CDR3 protein is CASSFSNTGELFF. In nucleotides, the CDR3 is TGTGCCAGCAGCTTCTCGAACACCGGGGAGCTGTTTTTT. The chain couples TRBV9 to TRBJ2-2; D gene unclear. Germline CDR1 and CDR2: SGDLS and YYNGEE. The germline V and J ends were trimmed by 4 bases and 0 bases, with 4 bases remaining between them. The CDR3 has 13 residues.

V and J are TRBV6-5 and TRBJ2-2; 7 bases are a match to TRBD2. This CDR3 is built from 15 residues. Germline assignment: CDR1 MNHEY and CDR2 SVGAGI. The V gene end was trimmed by 5 bases and the J gene end by 6 bases; junction bases not matched to a gene: 9. The CDR3 protein is CASSPSGLPAGELFF. The CDR3, as DNA: TGTGCCAGCAGTCCTTCGGGACTACCCGCCGGGGAGCTGTTTTTT.

The chain employs TRBV5-1 and TRBJ1-1; D possibly corresponds to TRBD1 (5 bases). V was pared by 4 bases and J by 3 bases, with 19 bases between. Germline V gives CDR1 SGHRS, CDR2 YFSETQ. CDR3 length: 16 residues. The CDR3, as DNA: TGCGCCAGCAGCCCGCCGGGACTCGGGGAGGACACTGAAGCTTTCTTT. As protein: CASSPPGLGEDTEAFF.

The sample holds a few counts of this clone. The chain links TRBV30 to TRBJ1-6; 9 bases match TRBD1. The CDR3 has 14 residues. J gave up 9 bases and V 5 bases, and 8 bases lay outside the gene matches. Germline V gene lookup returns CDR1 GTSNPN and CDR2 SVGIG (reference sequence). CDR3 protein: CAWGPGQGRSPLHF. The CDR3 nucleotides are TGTGCCTGGGGACCGGGACAGGGCCGTTCACCCCTCCACTTT.

This chain links TRBV11-1 with TRBJ2-5; no definite D call. Looked up from germline, CDR1 is SGHAT and CDR2 is FQDESV (reference sequence). Trimming left V 5 bases short and J 7 bases short, with 14 bases between. CDR3 length equals 13 residues. The CDR3 region is CASSPLGRGTQYF. CDR3 nucleotide sequence: TGTGCCAGCAGCCCCCTCGGGCGTGGGACCCAGTACTTC.

On this clone: Other DNA sequences within the sample encode an identical CDR3. The chain is built from TRBV5-1 and TRBJ2-7, with a tentative D call TRBD1 (5 bases). The V gene's germline CDR1 is SGHRS and CDR2 YFSETQ. V was pared by 0 bases and J by 3 bases, with 10 bases between. The CDR3 length is 14 residues. CDR3: CASSLAGQGYEQYF. CDR3 in DNA: TGCGCCAGCAGCTTGGCAGGTCAGGGCTACGAGCAGTACTTC.

The chain carries TRBV4-1 and TRBJ2-1; a possible D gene is TRBD2 (5 bases). V lost 1 base to trimming and J lost 4 bases, with 14 bases between them. Germline V lookup: CDR1 MGHRA, CDR2 YSYEKL. This CDR3 has 16 amino acids. CDR3 sequence reads: CASSQVKGPGYNEQFF. The CDR3 DNA reads TGCGCCAGCAGCCAAGTAAAAGGGCCGGGGTACAATGAGCAGTTCTTC.

A note on this clone: At the DNA level, this CDR3 is encoded by other sequences in the same sample as well. CDR3 sequence reads: CASSLDRGYEQYF. The CDR3 DNA follows: TGTGCCAGCAGCCTAGACAGGGGGTACGAGCAGTACTTC. The rearrangement joins TRBV7-9 to TRBJ2-7; 9 bases are shared with TRBD1. CDR1 SEHNR and CDR2 FQNEAQ come from the germline V gene (reference sequence). Trimming removed 5 bases from V and 4 bases from J; junction bases left unmatched: 3. This CDR3 region has 13 residues.